This T cell receptor beta chain was recovered during a study of CD8+ T cells in alopecia areata. Collection of lesional scalp punch biopsies and peripheral blood was performed in alopecia areata patients. CD4+ and CD8+ T cells were sorted from PBMCs stained for CD3, CD4 and CD8. After isolation, RNA underwent reverse transcription to generate cDNA as the sequencing template. Sequencing used immunoSEQ multiplex PCR; TCRdb keeps in-frame clones, though not all of them. The sample holds some 180,000 clones, roughly 60% seen once. This clone was seen once. Its antigen is unidentified. Deletions cut 0 bases from V and 4 bases from J, with 10 bases between. The germline gives CDR1 LNHNV, CDR2 YYDKDF (reference sequence). The CDR3 sequence is 14 residues long. Study outcomes and limitations: In lesional scalp, particularly from alopecia totalis/universalis, clonality was higher than in normal scalp.

The material was CD4+ T cells sorted from blood, obtained at week 0. V is TRBV15 and J is TRBJ2-7; weak D call: TRBD1 (5 bases). The TCR was taken from a human donor with alopecia areata. The CDR3 region has the DNA TGTGCCACCAGCAGAGATGGCGCAGGGTACGAGCAGTACTTC. Protein sequence: CATSRDGAGYEQYF.